This T cell receptor beta chain appears in the sequencing data of a study of T-cell memory formation after mild COVID-19. The germline CDR1 and CDR2 sequences are LGHNA and YNFKEQ. The CDR3 is made up of 15 amino acids. V gave up 0 bases and J gave up 7 bases; unmatched junction bases: 7. TCRdb reprocessed the 5' RACE reads with MiXCR, giving one entry per CDR3 protein. The profile covers around 400,000 distinct CDR3 sequences, with approximately 24% appearing a single time and around 8.8% taken by the ten largest. The V gene is TRBV4-2, the J gene TRBJ2-7, with TRBD2 matching 9 bases. Sequencing was done on a sample of PBMCs or a T cell subset sorted from them (not recorded which). The clonotype was recovered from an adult woman who had mild COVID-19 (a few samples of this study predate the infection). Cell type and time point are not known. DNA of the CDR3: TGTGCCAGCAGCCAAGAGGCGGGAGGGCCCCGGGAGCAGTACTTC. This encodes CASSQEAGGPREQYF.